This is a list of T cell receptor beta chains from one sample in a study of cytomegalovirus exposure and HLA in healthy donors. Generated by immunoSEQ multiplex PCR, the TCRdb table keeps only in-frame clones and is missing some. The sample lists around 300,000 clones; almost 85% were seen once. The sequencing input was PBMCs. The source is a middle-aged woman in good health and CMV-seropositive. The CDR3 runs from the conserved cysteine through the conserved F or W. A D gene is named only where the DNA matches it firmly. A row's size may be missing; if present it is once, few, many or a size class.

clone_size	j_call	v_call	d_call	cdr3_nt	cdr3_aa
NA	TRBJ1-2	TRBV2	NA	TGTGCCAGCAGCCCTGGGACAACTACTAACTATGGCTACACCTTC	CASSPGTTTNYGYTF
NA	TRBJ2-3	TRBV7-2	NA	TGTGCCAGCAGCCTCGTTTGGGAGGCAGATACGCAGTATTTT	CASSLVWEADTQYF
NA	TRBJ2-5	TRBV27	NA	TGTGCCAGCAGAGCAGGTCAAGAGACCCAGTACTTC	CASRAGQETQYF
NA	TRBJ2-1	TRBV9	NA	TGTGCCAGCAGCGTCGAGGAGAACTCCTACAATGAGCAGTTCTTC	CASSVEENSYNEQFF
NA	TRBJ2-7	TRBV5-4	NA	TGTGCCAGCAGCCCCCAACTGGACACCGCCTACGAGCAGTACTTC	CASSPQLDTAYEQYF
NA	TRBJ1-4	TRBV28	TRBD1	TGTGCCAGCAGTTTAGCAGGGGGCCGGACTAATGAAAAACTGTTTTTT	CASSLAGGRTNEKLFF
NA	TRBJ2-2	TRBV11-3	NA	TGTGCCAGCAGCCCCGTGGCGGAGGAGCTGTTTTTT	CASSPVAEELFF
NA	TRBJ2-3	TRBV30	NA	TGTGCCTGGAGGGGCCCTGGCACAGATACGCAGTATTTT	CAWRGPGTDTQYF
NA	TRBJ1-1	TRBV28	NA	TGTGCCAGCAGATTGGCAGGGTTTCTACCCACTGAAGCTTTCTTT	CASRLAGFLPTEAFF
NA	TRBJ1-2	TRBV9	NA	TGTGCCAGCAGCGACCACGGGACTGCTCTCTATGGCTACACCTTC	CASSDHGTALYGYTF
NA	TRBJ1-5	TRBV2	TRBD1	TGTGCCAGCAGCGGATGGACAGGGGACGTTCAGCCCCAGCATTTT	CASSGWTGDVQPQHF
NA	TRBJ2-1	TRBV7-8	TRBD1	TGTGCCAGCAGCCGACAGGGCTACAATGAGCAGTTCTTC	CASSRQGYNEQFF
few	TRBJ2-7	TRBV11-2	TRBD2	TGTGCCAGCAGCTTAGAGGGCGGGAGCTCCTACGAGCAGTACTTC	CASSLEGGSSYEQYF
NA	TRBJ2-7	TRBV28	NA	TGTGCCAGCACTAGTTACTACGAGCAGTACTTC	CASTSYYEQYF
few	TRBJ2-5	TRBV5-1	NA	TGCGCCAGCAGCTTGGCCCCGGCCAGGGAGGTGGAGACCCAGTACTTC	CASSLAPAREVETQYF
NA	TRBJ1-1	TRBV10-3	NA	TGTGCCATCACGGGGGGCGCGGAAGCTTTCTTT	CAITGGAEAFF
NA	TRBJ2-7	TRBV30	NA	TGTGCCTGGAGTAGACGGGAGAAGGGCGAGCAGTACTTC	CAWSRREKGEQYF
NA	TRBJ2-5	TRBV5-1	TRBD2	TGCGCCAGCAGCTTCGGGACTAGCGGTCAAGAGACCCAGTACTTC	CASSFGTSGQETQYF
NA	TRBJ2-3	TRBV7-2	NA	TGTGCCAGCAGCTTCTCTAGCACAGATACGCAGTATTTT	CASSFSSTDTQYF
NA	TRBJ2-3	TRBV7-9	TRBD2	TGTGCCAGCAGCGCTCTAGCCGGGACTAGAGGAGATACGCAGTATTTT	CASSALAGTRGDTQYF
NA	TRBJ2-1	TRBV9	TRBD2	TGTGCCAGCAGCGTAGCTCTAGCGGTCTCCTACAATGAGCAGTTCTTC	CASSVALAVSYNEQFF
NA	TRBJ1-2	TRBV6-5	TRBD1	TGTGCCAGCAGTTCGGGACAGGGGGCAGGCTATGGCTACACCTTC	CASSSGQGAGYGYTF
NA	TRBJ1-3	TRBV7-8	NA	TGTGCCAGCAGCTTAGCGGAAGGGGCACGGACAATCTCTGGAAACACCATATATTTT	CASSLAEGARTISGNTIYF
once	TRBJ2-3	TRBV11-2	NA	TGTGCCAGCAGCATTAGCACCGCTGGGCAGTATTTT	CASSISTAGQYF
once	TRBJ2-2	TRBV5-1	NA	TGCGCCAGCAGCCGGCTTGGAGGGGAGAACACCGGGGAGCTGTTTTTT	CASSRLGGENTGELFF
NA	TRBJ1-1	TRBV13	NA	TGTGCCAGCAGCTTAGGGTCCAGGGGTTGGACTGAAGCTTTCTTT	CASSLGSRGWTEAFF
NA	TRBJ2-3	TRBV5-1	NA	TGCGCCAGCAGCCCGAAAGACTCCCGCCTAAGCACAGATACGCAGTATTTT	CASSPKDSRLSTDTQYF
NA	TRBJ2-1	TRBV4-2	TRBD2	TGTGCCAGCAGCCAAGATCCACTAGCGGGAGATCGCCACAATGAGCAGTTCTTC	CASSQDPLAGDRHNEQFF
NA	TRBJ2-5	TRBV25-1	TRBD1	TGTGCCAGCAGTGCGTCCGGGACAGCTCAAGAGACCCAGTACTTC	CASSASGTAQETQYF
NA	TRBJ1-6	TRBV19	NA	TGTGCCAGTAGGAAGGTCGGGTCATCAAATTCACCCCTCCACTTT	CASRKVGSSNSPLHF
NA	TRBJ2-1	TRBV2	NA	TGTGCCAGCAGTGAAGTTAGAACTAGCTTTTACAATGAGCAGTTCTTC	CASSEVRTSFYNEQFF
NA	TRBJ2-7	TRBV7-9	TRBD2	TGTGCCAGCAGCTTACGAGGGCGGGAGGGGGACGAGCAGTACTTC	CASSLRGREGDEQYF
NA	TRBJ2-3	TRBV7-9	TRBD2	TGTGCCAGCAGCTTAAGCTTTGGCGGGAGGGGGGGCACAGATACGCAGTATTTT	CASSLSFGGRGGTDTQYF
NA	TRBJ1-5	TRBV19	NA	TGTGCCAGTAGCATGGGGGGGAGCAATCAGCCCCAGCATTTT	CASSMGGSNQPQHF
NA	TRBJ2-4	TRBV30	TRBD2	TGTGCCTGGGAGCGGGAAAAGGACATTCAGTACTTC	CAWEREKDIQYF
NA	TRBJ2-2	TRBV6-5	NA	TGTGCCAGCAACCCGGACTCCGCGAACACCGGGGAGCTGTTTTTT	CASNPDSANTGELFF